Listed below are T cell receptor beta chains from one sample, sequenced in a study of T cell responses to AZD1222 COVID-19 vaccine. Assay: immunoSEQ multiplex PCR; the TCRdb copy retains only in-frame clones and omits some. The table includes around 120,000 clones, roughly 87% detected once. The sample was peripheral blood, taken on day 0 of AZD1222 vaccination. The source is an adult in good health. Each CDR3 is given with its conserved first and last residue. The order of the fields is clone size, J gene, D gene, V gene, CDR3 protein, CDR3 DNA. The D gene is left open where the match is weak. Not every row has a clone size; where given, it reads once, few, many or a size class.

-,TRBJ1-6,-,TRBV21-1,CASDPIGRNSPLHF,TGTGCCAGCGATCCCATAGGGCGCAATTCACCCCTCCACTTT
-,TRBJ2-6,TRBD2,TRBV28,CASSFGTSPGANVLTF,TGTGCCAGCAGTTTTGGGACTAGTCCTGGGGCCAACGTCCTGACTTTC
-,TRBJ2-1,TRBD2,TRBV6-4,CASSDSGGAYNEQFF,TGTGCCAGCAGTGACAGCGGGGGGGCCTACAATGAGCAGTTCTTC
-,TRBJ1-3,-,TRBV6-5,CASSYIGRDTIYF,TGTGCCAGCAGTTACATCGGTCGGGACACCATATATTTT
-,TRBJ1-5,TRBD1,TRBV28,CASSPDTGVDQPQHF,TGTGCCAGCAGTCCAGATACAGGGGTTGATCAGCCCCAGCATTTT
-,TRBJ1-1,-,TRBV10-3,CAISEQTGWAAFF,TGTGCCATCAGTGAACAGACAGGTTGGGCGGCTTTCTTT
-,TRBJ2-7,-,TRBV3-1/TRBV3-2,CASSQDRNTPYEQYF,TGTGCCAGCAGCCAAGATAGAAACACCCCCTACGAGCAGTACTTC
-,TRBJ2-1,-,TRBV28,CATIAAGGSYNEQFF,TGTGCCACCATAGCGGCCGGAGGCTCCTACAATGAGCAGTTCTTC
-,TRBJ1-2,-,TRBV15,CATSTLDRPGDGYTF,TGTGCCACCAGCACCCTAGACAGGCCTGGAGATGGCTACACCTTC
few,TRBJ1-1,TRBD1,TRBV4-2,CASSRQQGENTEAFF,TGTGCCAGCAGCCGACAACAGGGGGAGAACACTGAAGCTTTCTTT
-,TRBJ2-7,-,TRBV7-9,CASSLGPGIEQYF,TGTGCCAGCAGCTTAGGACCGGGTATCGAGCAGTACTTC
-,TRBJ2-1,TRBD2,TRBV5-1,CASSSQSRTSGHNEQFF,TGCGCCAGCAGCTCGCAATCCAGGACTAGCGGCCACAATGAGCAGTTCTTC
-,TRBJ1-3,-,TRBV30,CAWSPGNSGNTIYF,TGTGCCTGGAGTCCGGGCAATTCCGGAAACACCATATATTTT
-,TRBJ2-7,-,TRBV28,CASSFDLRNYEQYF,TGTGCCAGCAGTTTTGATCTACGAAACTACGAGCAGTACTTC
-,TRBJ2-2,-,TRBV5-1,CASSLWGGNTGELFF,TGCGCCAGCAGCTTATGGGGAGGGAACACCGGGGAGCTGTTTTTT
-,TRBJ2-7,-,TRBV29-1,CSGGGGVEQYF,TGCAGCGGAGGAGGAGGGGTCGAGCAGTACTTC
-,TRBJ1-1,-,TRBV7-8,CASSQGHENTEAFF,TGTGCCAGCAGCCAGGGACACGAGAACACTGAAGCTTTCTTT
-,TRBJ1-5,-,TRBV19,CASSMMGIGISNQPQHF,TGTGCCAGTAGTATGATGGGAATAGGGATTAGCAATCAGCCCCAGCATTTT
-,TRBJ1-1,-,TRBV19,CASSIAGAEAFF,TGTGCCAGTAGTATTGCCGGGGCTGAAGCTTTCTTT
-,TRBJ1-2,TRBD1,TRBV13,CASSRTGQGNYGYTF,TGTGCCAGCAGCCGTACAGGACAGGGGAACTATGGCTACACCTTC
once,TRBJ2-7,TRBD2,TRBV28,CASSSEREGHEQYF,TGTGCCAGCAGTTCAGAGCGGGAGGGCCACGAGCAGTACTTC
-,TRBJ2-7,-,TRBV7-8,CASSPSYEQYF,TGTGCCAGCAGCCCCTCCTACGAGCAGTACTTC
few,TRBJ1-3,-,TRBV14,CASSQVASLGNTIYF,TGTGCCAGCAGCCAAGTCGCTTCCCTTGGAAACACCATATATTTT
-,TRBJ2-7,-,TRBV7-3,CASSLGDSYEQYF,TGTGCCAGCAGCTTAGGGGACTCCTACGAGCAGTACTTC
-,TRBJ2-2,TRBD2,TRBV27,CASSFLAGGSDTGELFF,TGTGCCAGCAGTTTTTTAGCGGGAGGTTCTGACACCGGGGAGCTGTTTTTT
-,TRBJ2-7,-,TRBV30,CAWSGIGTITAYEQYF,TGTGCCTGGAGTGGAATCGGGACAATCACGGCCTACGAGCAGTACTTC
-,TRBJ1-2,TRBD1,TRBV27,CASRPTGQGDSYGYTF,TGTGCCAGCAGACCAACCGGACAGGGGGATAGCTATGGCTACACCTTC
-,TRBJ1-3,TRBD1,TRBV6-5,CASRTGAAGNTIYF,TGTGCCAGCAGGACAGGGGCTGCTGGAAACACCATATATTTT
-,TRBJ2-1,-,TRBV6-5,CASSSGMELHNEQFF,TGTGCCAGCAGTTCTGGAATGGAGCTCCACAATGAGCAGTTCTTC
-,TRBJ1-1,-,TRBV6-5,CASSYSTAHTEAFF,TGTGCCAGCAGTTACTCGACGGCTCACACTGAAGCTTTCTTT
-,TRBJ1-1,-,TRBV5-1,CASSLRGVEAFF,TGCGCCAGCAGCTTGAGGGGGGTTGAAGCTTTCTTT
-,TRBJ1-4,-,TRBV9,CASSVAAGTTNEKLFF,TGTGCCAGCAGCGTAGCGGCGGGGACGACTAATGAAAAACTGTTTTTT
-,TRBJ2-1,TRBD1,TRBV29-1,CSVVPRGTYNEQFF,TGCAGCGTTGTGCCCAGGGGGACCTACAATGAGCAGTTCTTC
-,TRBJ2-7,TRBD2,TRBV4-1,CASSQDLAGSYEQYF,TGCGCCAGCAGCCAAGATTTAGCGGGGTCGTACGAGCAGTACTTC
-,TRBJ1-2,-,TRBV7-9,CASGGYGYTF,TGTGCCAGCGGGGGCTATGGCTACACCTTC
few,TRBJ1-6,-,TRBV7-3,CASSPTGTENSPLHF,TGTGCCAGCAGCCCCACCGGGACGGAGAATTCACCCCTCCACTTT
-,TRBJ2-1,-,TRBV7-9,CASSPQVNEQFF,TGTGCCAGCAGTCCACAGGTCAATGAGCAGTTCTTC
-,TRBJ1-2,TRBD1,TRBV5-4,CASSPGQGAYGYTF,TGTGCCAGCAGCCCCGGACAGGGGGCCTATGGCTACACCTTC
-,TRBJ1-4,-,TRBV10-3,CAISEQAATNEKLFF,TGTGCCATCAGTGAACAGGCTGCAACTAATGAAAAACTGTTTTTT
-,TRBJ1-5,-,TRBV14,CASSQNLNQPQHF,TGTGCCAGCAGCCAGAACCTAAATCAGCCCCAGCATTTT
-,TRBJ2-3,-,TRBV3-1/TRBV3-2,CASSQEYAGAATDTQYF,TGTGCCAGCAGCCAAGAATATGCCGGGGCCGCCACAGATACGCAGTATTTT
-,TRBJ2-5,-,TRBV13,CASSPGLQETQYF,TGTGCCAGCAGCCCCGGACTGCAAGAGACCCAGTACTTC
-,TRBJ1-1,-,TRBV3-1/TRBV3-2,CASSPTNTEAFF,TGTGCCAGCAGCCCAACGAACACTGAAGCTTTCTTT
few,TRBJ2-7,-,TRBV28,CASRGGGPWVHEQYF,TGTGCCAGCCGTGGGGGGGGCCCTTGGGTCCACGAGCAGTACTTC
-,TRBJ1-5,TRBD1,TRBV28,CATTGASYQPQHF,TGTGCCACTACAGGGGCTTCCTATCAGCCCCAGCATTTT
-,TRBJ2-7,TRBD1,TRBV11-3,CASSPRTGTYEQYF,TGTGCCAGCAGCCCGCGGACAGGAACCTACGAGCAGTACTTC
-,TRBJ2-1,TRBD2,TRBV24-1,CATSDWRGAGYNEQFF,TGTGCCACCAGTGATTGGCGGGGGGCTGGCTACAATGAGCAGTTCTTC
-,TRBJ1-1,-,TRBV6-5,CASSPGSSTEAFF,TGTGCCAGCAGCCCCGGGTCTTCCACTGAAGCTTTCTTT
-,TRBJ2-3,-,TRBV9,CASNTDTQYF,TGTGCCAGTAACACAGATACGCAGTATTTT
-,TRBJ1-5,-,TRBV6-5,CASSYSFSNQPQHF,TGTGCCAGCAGTTACTCTTTCAGCAATCAGCCCCAGCATTTT
few,TRBJ2-1,-,TRBV5-1,CASSTYEGGRNEQFF,TGCGCCAGCAGCACTTACGAGGGAGGTAGGAATGAGCAGTTCTTC
-,TRBJ1-2,-,TRBV6-5,CASSPRDIRTYGYTF,TGTGCCAGCAGTCCCCGGGACATCCGGACCTATGGCTACACCTTC
-,TRBJ1-1,-,TRBV28,CASSLGTEAFF,TGTGCCAGCAGTTTAGGGACTGAAGCTTTCTTT
-,TRBJ1-2,-,TRBV28,CASRRHANYGYTF,TGTGCCAGCAGAAGACACGCTAACTATGGCTACACCTTC
few,TRBJ2-7,TRBD1,TRBV14,CASSQDPGTGIYEQYF,TGTGCCAGCAGCCAAGATCCCGGGACAGGGATCTACGAGCAGTACTTC